What follows describes a single T cell receptor (beta chain). As yet, its antigen is unknown. This entry is derived from a study of T cells in Graves' hyperthyroidism and ophthalmopathy. About the study: At the time of initial diagnosis and before any treatment, peripheral blood was collected.

For ophthalmopathy patients, the Clinical Activity Score was at least 3 and the NOSPECS grade at least 4; duration was under 3 months. Overall study results and limits: The model's output predicted ophthalmopathy at a median of about 6.5 months prior to onset.

Amplified TCR beta CDR3 regions came from RNA transcripts. Researchers ran a first-round RT-PCR on the TCR CDR3 using the HTBI primer set. Each CDR3 protein gets one entry after TCRdb re-called the multiplex PCR reads with MiXCR. The data show nearly 600,000 distinct CDR3 sequences, with more than 13% seen just once and about 6.6% held by the top ten. Germline CDR1 reads SGHRS; CDR2 reads YFSETQ. V was pared by 4 bases and J by 2 bases, with 9 bases of the junction left unmatched. The CDR3 is 16 residues long. Sequenced input: blood. The chain employs TRBV5-1 and TRBJ2-5; 9 nucleotides agree with TRBD1. The sequence was obtained from a woman younger than 35 with Graves' ophthalmopathy. CDR3 sequence (DNA): TGCGCCAGCAGCGGAGTCGGGACAGGGAAGCAAGAGACCCAGTACTTC. Protein sequence: CASSGVGTGKQETQYF.